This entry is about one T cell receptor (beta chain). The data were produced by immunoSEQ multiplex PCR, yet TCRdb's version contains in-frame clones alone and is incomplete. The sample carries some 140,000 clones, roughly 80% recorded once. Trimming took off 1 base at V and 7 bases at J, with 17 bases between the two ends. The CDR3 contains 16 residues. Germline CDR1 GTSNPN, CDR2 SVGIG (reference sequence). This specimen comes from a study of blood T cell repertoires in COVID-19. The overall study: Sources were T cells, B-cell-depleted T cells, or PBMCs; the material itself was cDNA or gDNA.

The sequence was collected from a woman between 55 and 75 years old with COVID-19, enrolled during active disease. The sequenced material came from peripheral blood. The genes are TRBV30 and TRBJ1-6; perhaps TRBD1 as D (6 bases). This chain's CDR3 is CAWSATLGGGNSPLHF. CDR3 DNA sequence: TGTGCCTGGAGTGCCACCCTAGGGGGGGGGAATTCACCCCTCCACTTT.